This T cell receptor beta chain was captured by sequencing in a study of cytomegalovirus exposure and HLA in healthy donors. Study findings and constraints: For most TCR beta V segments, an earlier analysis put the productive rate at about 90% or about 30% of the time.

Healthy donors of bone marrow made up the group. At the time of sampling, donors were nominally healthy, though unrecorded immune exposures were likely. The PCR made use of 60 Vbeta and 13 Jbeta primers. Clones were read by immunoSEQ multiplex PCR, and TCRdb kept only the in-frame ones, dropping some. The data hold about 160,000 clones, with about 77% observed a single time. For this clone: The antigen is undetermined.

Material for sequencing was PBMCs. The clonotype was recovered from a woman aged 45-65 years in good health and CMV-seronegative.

The CDR3: CASSLRDTRFPDTQYF. CDR3 coding DNA: TGTGCCAGCAGTTTAAGGGACACTAGATTTCCAGATACGCAGTATTTT. This sequence joins TRBV28 and TRBJ2-3; maybe TRBD1 (6 bases). Trimming cost V 2 bases and J 4 bases, with 16 bases left between them. Germline CDR1 and CDR2: MDHEN and SYDVKM. This CDR3 comprises 16 residues.